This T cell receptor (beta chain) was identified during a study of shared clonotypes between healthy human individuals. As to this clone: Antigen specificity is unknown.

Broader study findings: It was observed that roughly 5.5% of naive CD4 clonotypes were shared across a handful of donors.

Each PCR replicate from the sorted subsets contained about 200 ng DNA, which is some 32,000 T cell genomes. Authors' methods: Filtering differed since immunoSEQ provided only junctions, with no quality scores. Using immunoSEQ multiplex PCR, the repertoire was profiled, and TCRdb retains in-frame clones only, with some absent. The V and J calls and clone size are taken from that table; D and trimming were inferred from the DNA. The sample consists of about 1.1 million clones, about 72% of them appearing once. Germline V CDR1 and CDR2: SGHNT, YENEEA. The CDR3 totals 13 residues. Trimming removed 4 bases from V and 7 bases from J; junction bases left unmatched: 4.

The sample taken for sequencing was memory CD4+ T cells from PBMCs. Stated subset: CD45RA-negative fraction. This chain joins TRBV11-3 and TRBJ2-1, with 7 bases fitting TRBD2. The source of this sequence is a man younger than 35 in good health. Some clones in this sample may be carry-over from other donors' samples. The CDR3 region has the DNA TGTGCCAGCAGCTCCGGGGGGTTAAATGAGCAGTTCTTC. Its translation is CASSSGGLNEQFF.